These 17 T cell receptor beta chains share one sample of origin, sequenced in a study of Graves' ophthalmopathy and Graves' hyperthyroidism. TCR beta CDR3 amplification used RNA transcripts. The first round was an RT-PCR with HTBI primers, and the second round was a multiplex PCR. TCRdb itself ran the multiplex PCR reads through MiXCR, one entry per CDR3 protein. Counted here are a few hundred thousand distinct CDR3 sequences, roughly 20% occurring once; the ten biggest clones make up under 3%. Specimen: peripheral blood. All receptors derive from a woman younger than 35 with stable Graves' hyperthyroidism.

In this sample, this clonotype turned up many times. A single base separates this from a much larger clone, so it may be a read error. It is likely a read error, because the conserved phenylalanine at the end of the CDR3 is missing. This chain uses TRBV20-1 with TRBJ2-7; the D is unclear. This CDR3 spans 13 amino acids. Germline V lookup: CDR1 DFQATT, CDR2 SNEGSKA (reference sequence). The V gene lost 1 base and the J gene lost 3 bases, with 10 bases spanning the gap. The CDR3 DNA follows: TGCAGTGCTAGAGTAGGGCCTAACTACGAGCAGTACTCC. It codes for CSARVGPNYEQYS.

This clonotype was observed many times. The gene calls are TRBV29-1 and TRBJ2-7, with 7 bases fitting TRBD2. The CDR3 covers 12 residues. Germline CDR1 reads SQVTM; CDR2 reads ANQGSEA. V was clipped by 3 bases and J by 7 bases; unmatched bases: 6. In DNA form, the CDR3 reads TGCAGCGTTGAGGTGGGGGGGTGGGAGCAGTACTTC. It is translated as CSVEVGGWEQYF.

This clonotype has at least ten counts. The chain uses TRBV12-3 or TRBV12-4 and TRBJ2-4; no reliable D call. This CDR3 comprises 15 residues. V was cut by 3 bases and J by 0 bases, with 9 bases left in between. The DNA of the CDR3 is TGTGCCAGCAGTTTCTCCAGGCTAGCCAAAAACATTCAGTACTTC. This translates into CASSFSRLAKNIQYF.

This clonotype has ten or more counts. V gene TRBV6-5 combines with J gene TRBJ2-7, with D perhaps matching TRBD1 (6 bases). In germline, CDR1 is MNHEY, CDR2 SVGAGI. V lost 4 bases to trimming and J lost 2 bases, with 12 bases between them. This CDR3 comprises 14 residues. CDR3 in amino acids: CASSLQGMTYEQYF. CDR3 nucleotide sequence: TGTGCCAGCAGTTTGCAGGGGATGACCTACGAGCAGTACTTC.

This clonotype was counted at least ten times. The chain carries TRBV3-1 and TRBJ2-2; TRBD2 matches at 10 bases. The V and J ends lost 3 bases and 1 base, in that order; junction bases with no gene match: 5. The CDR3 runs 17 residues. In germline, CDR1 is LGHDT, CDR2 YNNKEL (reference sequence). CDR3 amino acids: CASSHYRLAGNTGELFF. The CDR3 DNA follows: TGTGCCAGCAGCCACTACCGACTAGCGGGGAACACCGGGGAGCTGTTTTTT.

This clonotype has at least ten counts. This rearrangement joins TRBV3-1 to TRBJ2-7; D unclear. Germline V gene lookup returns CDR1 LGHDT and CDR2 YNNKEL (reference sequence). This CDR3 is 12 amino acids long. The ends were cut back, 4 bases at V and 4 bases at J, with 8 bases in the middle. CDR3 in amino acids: CASSRGIYEQYF. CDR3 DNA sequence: TGTGCCAGCAGCCGGGGAATTTACGAGCAGTACTTC.

CDR3 region: CVISSSKETQYF. The CDR3 DNA sequence: TGTGTCATCAGCAGCAGTAAAGAGACCCAGTACTTC. This rearrangement joins TRBV15 to TRBJ2-5; D gene ambiguous. There are 12 residues in the CDR3. Germline values: CDR1 LNHNV, CDR2 YYDKDF (reference sequence).

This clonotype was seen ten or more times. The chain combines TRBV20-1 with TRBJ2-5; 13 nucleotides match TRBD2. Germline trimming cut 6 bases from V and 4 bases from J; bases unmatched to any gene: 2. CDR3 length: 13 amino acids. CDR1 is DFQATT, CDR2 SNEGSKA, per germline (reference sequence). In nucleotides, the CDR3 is TGCAGTGCGCGGACTAGCGGGAGAGAGACCCAGTACTTC. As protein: CSARTSGRETQYF.

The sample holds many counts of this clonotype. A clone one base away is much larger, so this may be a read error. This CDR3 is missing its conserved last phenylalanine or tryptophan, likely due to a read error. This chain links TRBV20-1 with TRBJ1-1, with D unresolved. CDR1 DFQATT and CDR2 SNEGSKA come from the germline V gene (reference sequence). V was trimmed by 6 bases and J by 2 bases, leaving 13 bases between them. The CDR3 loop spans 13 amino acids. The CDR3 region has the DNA TGCAGTGCCGAGAGGGCGGACAACACTGAAGCTTTCTCT. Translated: CSAERADNTEAFS.

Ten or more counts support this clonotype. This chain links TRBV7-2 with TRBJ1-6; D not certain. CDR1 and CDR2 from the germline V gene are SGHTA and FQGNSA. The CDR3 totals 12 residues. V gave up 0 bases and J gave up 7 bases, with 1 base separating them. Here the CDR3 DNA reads TGTGCCAGCAGCTTAGCCAATTCACCCCTCCACTTT. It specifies CASSLANSPLHF.

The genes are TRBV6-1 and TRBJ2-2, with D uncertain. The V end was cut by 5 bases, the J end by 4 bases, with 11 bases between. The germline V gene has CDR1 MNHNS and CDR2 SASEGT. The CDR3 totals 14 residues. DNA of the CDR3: TGTGCCAGCAGTCCCCAGGAGAGCACCGGGGAGCTGTTTTTT. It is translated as CASSPQESTGELFF.

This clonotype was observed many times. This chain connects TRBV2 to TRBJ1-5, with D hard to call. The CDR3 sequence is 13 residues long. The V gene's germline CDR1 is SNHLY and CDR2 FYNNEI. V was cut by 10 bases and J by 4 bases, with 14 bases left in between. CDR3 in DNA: TGTGCCACCACATGGCAGGAAAATCAGCCCCAGCATTTT. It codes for CATTWQENQPQHF.

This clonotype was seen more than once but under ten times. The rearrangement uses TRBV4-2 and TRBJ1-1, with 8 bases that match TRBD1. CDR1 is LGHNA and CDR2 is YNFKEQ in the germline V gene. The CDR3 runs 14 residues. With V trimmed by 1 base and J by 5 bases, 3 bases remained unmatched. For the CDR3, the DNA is TGTGCCAGCAGCCAAGTGGACAGGGAAACTGAAGCTTTCTTT. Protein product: CASSQVDRETEAFF.

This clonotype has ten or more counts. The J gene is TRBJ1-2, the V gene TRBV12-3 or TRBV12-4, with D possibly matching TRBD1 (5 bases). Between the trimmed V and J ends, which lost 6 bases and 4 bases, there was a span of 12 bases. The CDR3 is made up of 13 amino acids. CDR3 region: CASRGGRTYGYTF. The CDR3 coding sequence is TGTGCCAGCAGGGGGGGACGGACCTATGGCTACACCTTC.

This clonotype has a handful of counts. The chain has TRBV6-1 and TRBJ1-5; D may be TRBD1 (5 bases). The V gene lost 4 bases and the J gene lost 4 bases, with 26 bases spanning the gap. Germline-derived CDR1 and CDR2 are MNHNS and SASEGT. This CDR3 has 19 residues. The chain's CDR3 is CASSAPPRAHDWTNQPQHF. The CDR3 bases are TGTGCCAGCAGTGCCCCGCCGAGGGCTCACGACTGGACAAATCAGCCCCAGCATTTT.

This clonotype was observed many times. The CDR3 sequence is CATSRGTGNSYNSPLHF. CDR3 nucleotides: TGTGCCACCAGCAGAGGGACAGGGAACTCCTATAATTCACCCCTCCACTTT. J is TRBJ1-6 and V is TRBV15; 8 nucleotides line up with TRBD1. The CDR3 runs to 17 residues. Germline V gene sequence: CDR1 LNHNV, CDR2 YYDKDF (reference sequence). The trim removed 1 base at V and 0 bases at J, leaving 2 bases unmatched. The full variable domain, completed using reference TRBV15 and TRBJ1-6, is DAMVIQNPRYQVTQFGKPVTLSCSQTLNHNVMYWYQQKSSQAPKLLFHYYDKDFNNEADTPDNFQSRRPNTSFCFLDIRSPGLGDTAMYLCATSRGTGNSYNSPLHFGNGTRLTVT.

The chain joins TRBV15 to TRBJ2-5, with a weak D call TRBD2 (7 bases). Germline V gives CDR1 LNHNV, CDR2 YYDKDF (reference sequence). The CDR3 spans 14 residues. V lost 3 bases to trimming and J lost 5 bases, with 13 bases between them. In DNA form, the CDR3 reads TGTGCCACCAGCAGGCAGGCGGGGGCTGAGACCCAGTACTTC. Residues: CATSRQAGAETQYF.